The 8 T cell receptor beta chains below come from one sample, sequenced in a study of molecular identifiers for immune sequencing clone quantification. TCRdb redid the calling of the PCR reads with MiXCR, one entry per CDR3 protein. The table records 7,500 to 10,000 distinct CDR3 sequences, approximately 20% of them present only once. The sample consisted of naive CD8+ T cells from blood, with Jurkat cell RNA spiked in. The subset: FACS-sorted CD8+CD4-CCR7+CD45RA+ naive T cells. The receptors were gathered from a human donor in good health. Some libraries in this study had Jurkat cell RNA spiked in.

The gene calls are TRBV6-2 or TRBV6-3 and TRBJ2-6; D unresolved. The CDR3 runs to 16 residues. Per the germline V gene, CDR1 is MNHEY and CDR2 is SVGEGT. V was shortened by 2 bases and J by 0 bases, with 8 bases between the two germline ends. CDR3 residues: CASSYTQISGANVLTF. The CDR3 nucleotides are TGTGCCAGCAGTTACACGCAGATCTCTGGGGCCAACGTCCTGACTTTC.

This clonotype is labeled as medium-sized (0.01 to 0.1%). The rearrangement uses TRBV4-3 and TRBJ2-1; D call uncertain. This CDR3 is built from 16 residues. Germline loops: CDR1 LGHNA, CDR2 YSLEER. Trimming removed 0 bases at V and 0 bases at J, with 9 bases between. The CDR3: CASSQDQISSYNEQFF. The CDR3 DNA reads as TGCGCCAGCAGCCAAGATCAGATAAGCTCCTACAATGAGCAGTTCTTC.

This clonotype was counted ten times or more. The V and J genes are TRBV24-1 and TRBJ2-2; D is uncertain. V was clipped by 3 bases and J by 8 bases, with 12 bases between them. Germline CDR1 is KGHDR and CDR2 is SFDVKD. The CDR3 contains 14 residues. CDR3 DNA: TGTGCCACCAGTGATGCGGCTCTGCCGGGGGAGCTGTTTTTT. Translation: CATSDAALPGELFF.

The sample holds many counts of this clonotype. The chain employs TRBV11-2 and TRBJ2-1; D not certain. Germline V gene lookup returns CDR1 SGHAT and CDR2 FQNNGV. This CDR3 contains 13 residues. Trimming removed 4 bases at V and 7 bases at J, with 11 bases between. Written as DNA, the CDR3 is TGTGCCAGCAGCTCCGGTTTAGGGAATGAGCAGTTCTTC. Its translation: CASSSGLGNEQFF.

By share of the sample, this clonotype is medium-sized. The CDR3 nucleotides read TGTGCCAGCAGCTTAGTCCCCGGGACTAGCCGAAGGATAGAAGCCACAGATACGCAGTATTTT. This codes for CASSLVPGTSRRIEATDTQYF. The chain uses TRBV7-9 and TRBJ2-3, with 9 bases identical to TRBD2. The CDR3 extends over 21 amino acids. Losses at the gene ends were 1 base for V and 2 bases for J; bases not matched to a gene: 19. Germline CDR1 and CDR2: SEHNR and FQNEAQ (reference sequence).

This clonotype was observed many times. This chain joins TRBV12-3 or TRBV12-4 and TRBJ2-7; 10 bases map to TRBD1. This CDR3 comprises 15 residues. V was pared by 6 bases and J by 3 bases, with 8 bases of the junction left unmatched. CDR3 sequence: CASRSGTGAYYEQYF. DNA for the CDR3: TGTGCCAGCAGATCCGGGACAGGGGCTTACTACGAGCAGTACTTC.

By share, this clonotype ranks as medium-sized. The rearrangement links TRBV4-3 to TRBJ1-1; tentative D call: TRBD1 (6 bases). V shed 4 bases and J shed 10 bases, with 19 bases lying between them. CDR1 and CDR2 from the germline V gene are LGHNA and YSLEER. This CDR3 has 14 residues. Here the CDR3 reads CASSPGRWGLVAFF. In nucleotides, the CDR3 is TGCGCCAGCAGCCCAGGCAGATGGGGGCTAGTAGCTTTCTTT.

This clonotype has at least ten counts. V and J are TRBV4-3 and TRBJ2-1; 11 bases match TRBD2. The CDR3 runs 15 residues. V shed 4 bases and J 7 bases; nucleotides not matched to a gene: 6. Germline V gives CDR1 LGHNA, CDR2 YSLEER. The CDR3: CASSLSGGAANEQFF. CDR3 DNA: TGCGCCAGCAGCCTTAGCGGGGGGGCTGCGAATGAGCAGTTCTTC.